Listed below are T cell receptor beta chains from one sample, sequenced in a study of early T cells in non-severe SARS-CoV-2 infection. MiXCR, run by TCRdb on the 5' RACE reads, gives a single entry per CDR3 protein. The repertoire has roughly 30,000 distinct CDR3 sequences, approximately 6.3% of them found once; the top ten carry less than 3%. Sequenced: whole blood. These receptors all stem from an adult who was a healthcare worker with PCR-confirmed SARS-CoV-2 infection or an uninfected control (not recorded which). Both conserved end residues are part of each CDR3.

V: TRBV11-2
J: TRBJ2-3
CDR3: CASSLRASGGKGDTQYF

V: TRBV6-5
J: TRBJ2-1
CDR3: CASRQFLETPYNEQFF

V: TRBV11-2
J: TRBJ2-5
CDR3: CASSLVGLAGGPSMETQYF

V: TRBV28
J: TRBJ2-3
CDR3: CASSFTQGLAGVSTDTQYF

V: TRBV4-1
J: TRBJ1-2
CDR3: CASSDRAYGYTF

V: TRBV20-1
J: TRBJ2-7
CDR3: CSASPGGEGRQYF

V: TRBV5-4
J: TRBJ2-1
CDR3: CASSLAFGRSHNEQFF

V: TRBV6-1
J: TRBJ2-1
CDR3: CASSELAGVSEQFF

V: TRBV19
J: TRBJ1-5
CDR3: CASSMWTAFGSNQPQHF

V: TRBV10-3
J: TRBJ1-2
CDR3: CAITPDSGYGYTF

V: TRBV24-1
J: TRBJ2-3
CDR3: CATRPQGSTDTQYF

V: TRBV6-2/TRBV6-3
J: TRBJ2-3
CDR3: CASSYSLADTDTQYF

V: TRBV7-8
J: TRBJ2-1
CDR3: CASSYGPGTGKYNEQFF

V: TRBV6-5
J: TRBJ2-3
CDR3: CASSYSGQGADTQYF

V: TRBV6-6
J: TRBJ1-6
CDR3: CASRQHRSGGIANSPLHF

V: TRBV28
J: TRBJ2-7
CDR3: CASSFLTGVYEQYF

V: TRBV5-4
J: TRBJ2-7
CDR3: CASSLRGPHEQYF

V: TRBV7-8
J: TRBJ2-1
CDR3: CASSLASGTLLEQFF

V: TRBV27
J: TRBJ2-7
CDR3: CASSLALGYEQYF

V: TRBV5-1
J: TRBJ2-2
CDR3: CASSPPREPGELFF

V: TRBV12-3/TRBV12-4
J: TRBJ2-7
CDR3: CASSLRDLGEQYF

V: TRBV5-6
J: TRBJ2-1
CDR3: CASSLSGSPYNEQFF

V: TRBV18
J: TRBJ1-3
CDR3: CASSPYTGQGATGNTIYF

V: TRBV6-5
J: TRBJ1-2
CDR3: CATEGVADGYTF

V: TRBV3-1
J: TRBJ2-3
CDR3: CASSGGTISTDTQYF

V: TRBV10-3
J: TRBJ2-2
CDR3: CAIRGALNTGELFF

V: TRBV24-1
J: TRBJ2-1
CDR3: CATSGGVGNEQFF

V: TRBV19
J: TRBJ1-2
CDR3: CASSSGQHGYTF

V: TRBV18
J: TRBJ1-1
CDR3: CASSESWAEAFF

V: TRBV11-2
J: TRBJ2-1
CDR3: CASSLETAGNGWDEQFF

V: TRBV27
J: TRBJ1-1
CDR3: CASREGTEAFF

V: TRBV5-5
J: TRBJ1-2
CDR3: CASSLSGQPPYGYTF

V: TRBV29-1
J: TRBJ2-1
CDR3: CSVEDGIARDEQFF

V: TRBV5-1
J: TRBJ1-1
CDR3: CASSLRRVGPNTEAFF

V: TRBV20-1
J: TRBJ2-3
CDR3: CSRLRRVGTDTQYF

V: TRBV6-5
J: TRBJ1-1
CDR3: CASSSARYTEAFF

V: TRBV20-1
J: TRBJ1-1
CDR3: CSARDLGPLNTEAFF

V: TRBV15
J: TRBJ2-3
CDR3: CATSRDTFTDTQYF

V: TRBV7-9
J: TRBJ2-3
CDR3: CASSRLAGHTDTQYF

V: TRBV12-3/TRBV12-4
J: TRBJ2-5
CDR3: CASSFTRGKETQYF

V: TRBV11-3
J: TRBJ2-5
CDR3: CASSFGGTQETQYF

V: TRBV7-8
J: TRBJ2-1
CDR3: CASSLVEAGGYNEQFF

V: TRBV6-5
J: TRBJ1-2
CDR3: CASSFTGTGDYGYTF

V: TRBV4-2
J: TRBJ2-2
CDR3: CASSQDGAGKTGELFF

V: TRBV4-3
J: TRBJ2-1
CDR3: CASSRTSGKAEQFF

V: TRBV20-1
J: TRBJ2-3
CDR3: CSARGGAADTQYF

V: TRBV30
J: TRBJ1-1
CDR3: CAWRRGAGTEAFF

V: TRBV5-1
J: TRBJ2-1
CDR3: CASSWIDGDNEQFF

V: TRBV4-1
J: TRBJ2-1
CDR3: CASSQLNMGFYNEQFF

V: TRBV6-5
J: TRBJ2-6
CDR3: CASRRANVLTF

V: TRBV18
J: TRBJ2-7
CDR3: CASSYSYEQYF

V: TRBV7-2
J: TRBJ2-3
CDR3: CASSLDTQYF